These 15 T cell receptor beta chains originate from one sample sequenced in a study of control samples from healthy donors and cancer patients. Repertoires were generated with immunoSEQ multiplex PCR, while TCRdb's copy carries only in-frame clones and drops some. The table includes around 150,000 clones, nearly 96% detected once. What was sequenced was blood. The receptors derive from a woman under 40 in good health.

J is TRBJ2-7 and V is TRBV29-1; perhaps TRBD2 as D (5 bases). Per the germline V gene, CDR1 is SQVTM and CDR2 is ANQGSEA. Trimming took 3 bases from V and 3 from J, leaving 12 bases between them. The CDR3 extends over 13 amino acids. In DNA form, the CDR3 reads TGCAGCGTTGAGACGCCGGGGTTCTACGAGCAGTACTTC. Protein sequence: CSVETPGFYEQYF.

The chain employs TRBV5-4 and TRBJ2-7; 7 bases line up with TRBD2. Looked up from germline, CDR1 is SGHNT and CDR2 is YYREEE (reference sequence). CDR3 length: 18 residues. Germline trimming cut 1 base from V and 4 bases from J; bases unmatched to any gene: 17. The CDR3 here is CASSLRLAASAFSYEQYF. CDR3 sequence (DNA): TGTGCCAGCAGCTTGAGGCTAGCGGCTAGCGCTTTTTCTTACGAGCAGTACTTC.

The genes are TRBV18 and TRBJ2-7; D remains unclear. The germline V and J ends were trimmed by 5 bases and 3 bases, with 5 bases remaining between them. The CDR3 totals 11 residues. Germline CDR1 and CDR2: KGHSH and LQKENI. The CDR3 bases are TGTGCCAGCTCAGGCAGCTACGAGCAGTACTTC. This codes for CASSGSYEQYF. The whole variable domain, remainder taken from reference TRBV18 and TRBJ2-7, is NAGVMQNPRHLVRRRGQEARLRCSPMKGHSHVYWYRQLPEEGLKFMVYLQKENIIDESGMPKERFSAEFPKEGPSILRIQQVVRGDSAAYFCASSGSYEQYFGPGTRLTVT.

The gene calls are TRBV6-5 and TRBJ1-6; 8 bases line up with TRBD1. V dropped 10 bases and J dropped 13; count of bases not matched to a gene: 12. This CDR3 comprises 13 residues. The germline gives CDR1 MNHEY, CDR2 SVGAGI. CDR3: CANQGQDAGPLHF. In DNA, the CDR3 is TGTGCCAATCAGGGACAGGACGCGGGTCCCCTCCACTTT.

This CDR3 reads CASSTQGKGVYNEQFF. CDR3 sequence (DNA): TGTGCCAGCAGCACACAGGGTAAAGGGGTTTACAATGAGCAGTTCTTC. This chain connects TRBV5-4 to TRBJ2-1; TRBD1 is a possible D gene (6 bases). Germline assignment: CDR1 SGHNT and CDR2 YYREEE (reference sequence). The CDR3 length is 16 residues. Between the trimmed V and J ends, which lost 4 bases and 4 bases, there was a span of 18 bases.

The V gene is TRBV24-1, the J gene TRBJ2-7; D is unclear. Germline-derived CDR1 and CDR2 are KGHDR and SFDVKD. The CDR3 is 13 amino acids. The ends were cut back, 3 bases at V and 2 bases at J, with 7 bases in the middle. The CDR3 nucleotides are TGTGCCACCAGTGATCCTACAACCTACGAGCAGTACTTC. Protein sequence: CATSDPTTYEQYF.

This chain joins TRBV27 and TRBJ1-1; no clear D gene. The V gene lost 1 base and the J gene lost 1 base, with 7 bases spanning the gap. The CDR3 covers 14 residues. Per the germline V gene, CDR1 is MNHEY and CDR2 is SMNVEV (reference sequence). CDR3 coding DNA: TGTGCCAGCAGTTTATACAGCGGGAACACTGAAGCTTTCTTT. It translates to CASSLYSGNTEAFF.

The chain uses TRBV27 and TRBJ1-2; 8 bases fit TRBD1. The V segment lost 7 bases and the J segment 7 bases; nucleotides outside the gene matches: 11. The CDR3 is 14 amino acids. CDR1 is MNHEY, CDR2 SMNVEV, per germline (reference sequence). The CDR3 DNA is TGTGCCAGCAACAACCTTCAGGGGGCGGGTGGCTACACCTTC. Translation: CASNNLQGAGGYTF.

V usage is TRBV7-9 and J usage is TRBJ1-1; 10 bases map to TRBD1. This CDR3 is built from 14 residues. The ends lost 5 bases at V and 3 bases at J; junction bases unmatched: 3. Germline V gene lookup returns CDR1 SEHNR and CDR2 FQNEAQ (reference sequence). CDR3 region: CASSQTGGYTEAFF. The CDR3 DNA reads as TGTGCCAGCAGCCAGACAGGGGGCTACACTGAAGCTTTCTTT.

This rearrangement joins TRBV5-1 to TRBJ1-1, with 9 bases aligning to TRBD1. Germline CDR1 is SGHRS and CDR2 is YFSETQ. This CDR3 is built from 14 residues. The V and J ends lost 3 bases and 5 bases, in that order; junction bases with no gene match: 5. CDR3 sequence reads: CASSSRQGETEAFF. DNA of the CDR3: TGCGCCAGCAGCTCACGACAGGGGGAAACTGAAGCTTTCTTT.

The genes are TRBV30 and TRBJ1-3, with 7 bases matching TRBD1. Germline V gene lookup returns CDR1 GTSNPN and CDR2 SVGIG (reference sequence). Unmatched junction bases numbered 11, after V lost 3 bases and J lost 0 bases. The CDR3 covers 17 residues. This chain's CDR3 is CAWRGGTADPSGNTIYF. CDR3 sequence (DNA): TGTGCCTGGAGGGGAGGGACAGCGGACCCCTCTGGAAACACCATATATTTT.

The gene calls are TRBV4-1 and TRBJ2-3; 7 positions agree with TRBD2. CDR1 and CDR2 (germline): MGHRA, YSYEKL. The trim removed 4 bases at V and 5 bases at J, leaving 9 bases unmatched. This CDR3 comprises 15 residues. The CDR3 region is CASSLRWGEGDTQYF. In nucleotides, the CDR3 is TGCGCCAGCAGCCTTCGGTGGGGGGAGGGAGATACGCAGTATTTT.

The chain has TRBV5-5 and TRBJ1-2, with D tentatively TRBD1 (6 bases). The length of the CDR3 is 15 residues. CDR1 and CDR2 from the germline V gene are SGHKS and YYEKEE (reference sequence). V shed 4 bases and J shed 4 bases, with 17 bases lying between them. The CDR3 loop reads CASSLDRGNFYGYTF. The CDR3 DNA reads as TGTGCCAGCAGCCTGGACAGAGGGAATTTCTATGGCTACACCTTC.

The V and J genes are TRBV15 and TRBJ1-5; D not certain. Trimming removed 0 bases at V and 7 bases at J, with 10 bases between. The CDR3 extends over 14 amino acids. Germline V gene sequence: CDR1 LNHNV, CDR2 YYDKDF (reference sequence). CDR3 amino acids: CATSRDRVGQPQHF. For the CDR3, the DNA is TGTGCCACCAGCAGAGATCGGGTTGGCCAGCCCCAGCATTTT.

This rearrangement joins TRBV27 to TRBJ2-5; 8 bases agree with TRBD2. Germline V CDR1 and CDR2: MNHEY, SMNVEV (reference sequence). The CDR3 extends over 15 amino acids. The trim removed 9 bases at V and 10 bases at J, leaving 19 bases unmatched. The CDR3 DNA reads TGTGCCAGTGGGGAGGGGACTAGAACCCCTGAGGGCCAGTACTTC. Residues: CASGEGTRTPEGQYF.